The T cell receptor beta chain described here comes from a study of Graves' ophthalmopathy and Graves' hyperthyroidism (dated by TCRdb to 2016 to 2019). Context from the whole study: Peripheral blood was collected at initial diagnosis, before any treatment. In total, 120 to 150 blood samples were TCR-sequenced: 40 to 45 ophthalmopathy, approximately 75 hyperthyroidism and some 17 hyperthyroidism-to-ophthalmopathy patients. In about six hyperthyroidism patients, the T-cell repertoires found in thyroid tissue were compared with those found in blood. To explore V-J signatures that separate ophthalmopathy from hyperthyroidism, a discovery set of around 97 patients was enrolled, consisting of roughly 45 with ophthalmopathy and around 60 with stable hyperthyroidism. For independent validation, a separate cohort was made up of around 19 hyperthyroidism patients plus 17 patients who later progressed from hyperthyroidism to ophthalmopathy. After sampling, hyperthyroidism patients received methimazole starting at 30 mg daily, and ophthalmopathy patients received high-dose intravenous methylprednisolone. To tell Graves' ophthalmopathy apart from Graves' hyperthyroidism, and to predict which patients would progress to ophthalmopathy, the study relied on TCR beta repertoire signatures.

CDR1 and CDR2 are read off the germline V gene as KGHDR and SFDVKD. V loses 5 bases at its end and J loses 1 base; junction bases beyond the gene matches: 6. Taken from cysteine to phenylalanine, the CDR3 has 16 residues. The sequence is cut down to CDR3 DNA, 48 bases in frame from base 1. For repertoire sequencing, the TCR beta CDR3 regions were amplified from RNA transcripts. The first round was an RT-PCR using HTBI primers with the Qiagen OneStep RT-PCR kit, and this first round was followed by a second-round multiplex PCR, then size selection and purification. Libraries were sequenced paired-end with 100 bp reads on an Illumina HiSeq2000. Under the source paper's analysis protocol: SOAPnuke was used to process the reads, throwing out any read that had adapters, had uncalled bases, had a mean Phred below 15, or lacked an exact constant-primer or identifier match. High-quality paired reads were merged with COPE v1.2.5. Each unique nucleotide sequence was defined as a clonotype, and clonotypes were aligned to IMGT TRB V, D and J references with MiTCR v1.1. Analysis was restricted to V-J combinations with a frequency above 0.0001, which covered 98% to 99.2% of repertoires. A TCR clonal expansion and chaos score per V-J combination was defined as the ratio of F50 clonal expansion to chaos observed in the TCRdist matrix. Welch's t-statistics and random forest were used to narrow the features down to around 12 V-J combinations, which were then fed into a naive Bayes classifier. Thyroid-blood repertoire similarity was quantified with the Morisita-Horn index. TCRdb passed the public sequencing reads through fastp at Q25 and MiXCR, retaining productive beta sequences. Every CDR3 protein is listed once, alongside the most common genes and DNA of its rows. The V and J calls come from TCRdb's annotation, not from the publication. This sample holds 300,000 to 350,000 distinct CDR3 sequences; roughly 17% were observed only once. More than 9% of the sample is in the top ten clones.

This clonotype was seen ten or more times. Its specific antigen is unknown. Base qualities are not at hand, and no much larger clone is one base apart. The research as a whole found: No statistical method was used to set the sample size in advance, and the investigators knew which group each participant was assigned to. The 13-signature model separated ophthalmopathy from stable hyperthyroidism with approximately 85% sensitivity and about 84% specificity in cross-validation, and 80%/75% in the test set. In validation, the model predicted ophthalmopathy progression with about 71% sensitivity and roughly 78% specificity; some 13 predicted patients were CT-confirmed with GO in a median of about 6.2 months. Among expanded thyroid clonotypes with frequency above 0.001, most also showed up in blood, which suggests that blood repertoires may reflect the thyroid immune response.

The ophthalmopathy patients had moderately to severely active disease, with a Clinical Activity Score of 3 or higher, a NOSPECS grade of 4 or higher, and a disease duration of less than 3 months. Patients with other autoimmune diseases, uncontrolled infections, pregnancy or lactation were excluded. Clinical symptoms, serum thyroxine, TRAb, thyroid ultrasound and orbital computed tomography formed the basis of the diagnosis. PBMCs were isolated from 8 to 10 ml of fresh peripheral blood by Ficoll-Paque density gradient centrifugation. Trizol reagent was used to extract the total RNA, and its quality was then checked on an Agilent 2100 Bioanalyzer.

Sequenced material: peripheral blood. The chain is made from TRBV24-1 and TRBJ2-5; a stretch of 10 junction bases matches TRBD1. This sequence originates from an adult man with Graves' ophthalmopathy. The DNA reads TGTGCCACCAGTGTCGTGGGGACAGGGGTCCAAGAGACCCAGTACTTC. Translated, it reads CATSVVGTGVQETQYF.